What follows describes a single T cell receptor beta chain. Its target is unknown. The data belong to a study of type 1 regulatory T cells. Study details: An in vitro protocol generated T-allo10, a Tr1-enriched, alloantigen-specific CD4 T cell product. General study results and limits: Compared with non-Tr1 cells, Tr1 cells showed a narrower TCR repertoire.

Each CDR3 protein gets one entry after TCRdb re-called the reads with MiXCR. Of approximately 5,200 distinct CDR3 sequences detected, roughly 24% appear once; the ten largest clones hold about 38%. The CDR3 runs 15 residues. Deletions cut 3 bases from V and 4 bases from J, with 15 bases between. Germline values: CDR1 MNHNS, CDR2 SASEGT. The clonotype was recovered from a human donor in good health. Sequences were obtained from cultured type 1 regulatory T (Tr1) cells, either the whole culture or a sorted fraction (not recorded which). The chain recombines TRBV6-1 with TRBJ1-1; maybe TRBD1 (5 bases). The CDR3 reads CASSDRAGVGTEAFF. CDR3 bases: TGTGCCAGCAGTGACAGGGCCGGGGTCGGCACTGAAGCTTTCTTT.